One sample yielded the 15 T cell receptor beta chains listed below, sequenced in a study of siplizumab effects on memory and regulatory T cells (dated by TCRdb to about 2019). The library was produced with the immunoSEQ multiplex PCR assay. Drawn from immuneACCESS, this table holds only the in-frame rearrangements with V and J called that TCRdb kept. Clones are partly lost; checked studies trace under half to an unresolved V gene and leave the rest unexplained. The sample table records some 99,000 clones; roughly 94% of these occur just once. Clones ranked in the top ten supply roughly 0.75% of the sample. The source material was Tregs sorted from blood. The receptors were sampled from a human donor in good health.

This clone occurred a few times. J is TRBJ1-1 and V is TRBV20-1; D not certain. This CDR3 has 11 amino acids. Per the germline V gene, CDR1 is DFQATT and CDR2 is SNEGSKA (reference sequence). Trimming cost V 5 bases and J 10 bases, with 14 bases left between them. The CDR3 nucleotides read TGCAGTGCTCCTGGGGATTGGGCAGCTTTCTTT. Translated, it gives CSAPGDWAAFF.

This clone has just one count. V is TRBV10-3 and J is TRBJ2-1, with 8 bases lining up with TRBD2. V lost 1 base, J lost 3 bases, and 5 bases stayed unmatched. CDR3 size: 16 residues. Germline V gives CDR1 ENHRY, CDR2 SYGVKD. Here the CDR3 DNA reads TGTGCCATCAGTGAGTTGGGAGCGGGGGACTACAATGAGCAGTTCTTC. Residues: CAISELGAGDYNEQFF.

CDR3 bases: TGTGCCAGCAGCCCCGGGGGGTTCGACTATGGCTACACCTTC. Protein: CASSPGGFDYGYTF. This chain joins TRBV2 and TRBJ1-2; D is possibly TRBD1 (5 bases). The CDR3 is 14 amino acids. V lost 6 bases to trimming and J lost 3 bases, with 14 bases between them. Germline assignment: CDR1 SNHLY and CDR2 FYNNEI. The complete variable domain, with remaining parts taken from reference TRBV2 and TRBJ1-2, reads EPEVTQTPSHQVTQMGQEVILRCVPISNHLYFYWYRQILGQKVEFLVSFYNNEISEKSEIFDDQFSVERPDGSNFTLKIRSTKLEDSAMYFCASSPGGFDYGYTFGSGTRLTVV.

In its sample, this clone was seen once. The chain joins TRBV7-9 to TRBJ1-3; 8 nucleotides agree with TRBD1. V lost 5 bases to trimming and J lost 1 base; unmatched junction nucleotides: 13. The CDR3 consists of 18 residues. Germline-derived CDR1 and CDR2 are SEHNR and FQNEAQ (reference sequence). The CDR3: CASSHGSGGDLSGNTIYF. The CDR3 nucleotides read TGTGCCAGCAGCCACGGGTCAGGGGGCGATCTTTCTGGAAACACCATATATTTT.

The chain recombines TRBV6-6 with TRBJ1-1; D remains ambiguous. Trimming shortened V by 6 bases and J by 2 bases, and 7 bases separated the two germline ends. CDR3 size: 12 residues. Germline CDR1 is MNHNY and CDR2 is SVGAGI (reference sequence). The DNA of the CDR3 is TGTGCCAGCAGCGCCGGAAACACTGAAGCTTTCTTT. This codes for CASSAGNTEAFF.

Concerning this clone: Different DNA sequences within this sample yield the same CDR3. The chain links TRBV6-5 to TRBJ1-1; D unclear. CDR1 and CDR2 from the germline V gene are MNHEY and SVGAGI. The CDR3 has 15 residues. V was trimmed by 0 bases and J by 0 bases, leaving 8 bases between them. The DNA for the CDR3 is TGTGCCAGCAGTTACTCGTGGGAGCTGAACACTGAAGCTTTCTTT. Its translation is CASSYSWELNTEAFF.

The gene calls are TRBV6-6 and TRBJ1-2; 8 bases line up with TRBD1. CDR1 is MNHNY and CDR2 is SVGAGI in the germline V gene (reference sequence). This CDR3 is 14 amino acids long. The trim removed 5 bases at V and 2 bases at J, leaving 4 bases unmatched. In DNA form, the CDR3 reads TGTGCCAGCAGTGGAGGACAGGGAAACTATGGCTACACCTTC. Its translation: CASSGGQGNYGYTF.

The rearrangement uses TRBV7-6 and TRBJ2-3; 15 positions agree with TRBD2. The V gene end was trimmed by 4 bases and the J gene end by 0 bases; junction bases not matched to a gene: 5. This CDR3 comprises 18 residues. Germline V lookup: CDR1 SGHVS, CDR2 FNYEAQ. The CDR3 protein is CASSWGLAGGLSTDTQYF. The CDR3 region has the DNA TGTGCCAGCAGCTGGGGACTAGCGGGGGGACTTAGCACAGATACGCAGTATTTT.

V usage is TRBV29-1 and J usage is TRBJ2-7, with 10 bases that match TRBD1. Germline V gene sequence: CDR1 SQVTM, CDR2 ANQGSEA. This CDR3 has 14 residues. The junction had 7 bases not matched to a gene; V was cut back by 4 bases and J by 4 bases. Here the CDR3 DNA reads TGCAGCGTTGGAAAGGGACAGGGGTCTTACGAGCAGTACTTC. It is translated as CSVGKGQGSYEQYF.

This chain connects TRBV5-6 to TRBJ2-7, with D possibly being TRBD2 (5 bases). V lost 1 base and J 0 bases, leaving 8 bases between the germline ends. There are 14 residues in the CDR3. Per germline, CDR1 SGHDT and CDR2 YYEEEE. The chain's CDR3 is CASSLPGNSYEQYF. The DNA of the CDR3 is TGTGCCAGCAGCTTGCCGGGGAACTCCTACGAGCAGTACTTC.

The chain couples TRBV5-4 to TRBJ2-2; the D gene is possibly TRBD1 (6 bases). V lost 3 bases and J 3 bases, leaving 18 bases between the germline ends. The CDR3 consists of 17 residues. Germline assignment: CDR1 SGHNT and CDR2 YYREEE (reference sequence). The CDR3 DNA is TGTGCCAGCAGCTCGACCGGTAAAGAGGGGGACACCGGGGAGCTGTTTTTT. This gives the protein CASSSTGKEGDTGELFF.

The chain has TRBV5-1 and TRBJ1-1; D not resolved. This CDR3 contains 13 residues. Trimming removed 6 bases at V and 6 bases at J, with 15 bases between. Germline V CDR1 and CDR2: SGHRS, YFSETQ. CDR3 protein: CASTDSRAPEAFF. The CDR3 bases are TGCGCCAGCACCGACTCCCGGGCGCCTGAAGCTTTCTTT.

This sequence joins TRBV7-9 and TRBJ2-2, with TRBD2 matching 12 bases. Per germline, CDR1 SEHNR and CDR2 FQNEAQ (reference sequence). The CDR3 length is 17 residues. The J segment lost 2 bases and the V segment lost 2 bases, leaving 3 bases of the junction unmatched. DNA for the CDR3: TGTGCCAGCAGCTTACCGACTAGCGGGAGAAACACCGGGGAGCTGTTTTTT. As protein: CASSLPTSGRNTGELFF.

The table lists this clone with a count of one. This sequence joins TRBV11-2 and TRBJ2-7; weak D call: TRBD1 (6 bases). Per germline, CDR1 SGHAT and CDR2 FQNNGV. The V end was cut by 4 bases, the J end by 2 bases, with 18 bases between. The CDR3 is 16 residues long. The DNA for the CDR3 is TGTGCCAGCAGCTCCCCGCGAACAGGGCGCGCCTACGAGCAGTACTTC. Its translation: CASSSPRTGRAYEQYF.

The chain carries TRBV20-1 and TRBJ1-2; no definite D call. This CDR3 contains 10 residues. Trimming stripped 6 bases from V and 7 bases from J, with 9 bases between. The germline gives CDR1 DFQATT, CDR2 SNEGSKA (reference sequence). In DNA form, the CDR3 reads TGCAGTGCACCCGGGCGTGGCTACACCTTC. Protein product: CSAPGRGYTF.